This paragraph covers one T cell receptor beta chain sequence. The antigen is undetermined. This entry is derived from a study of shared clonotypes between healthy human individuals. Study-wide results and limits: Since donors were few, the genetic and exposure-history diversity represented was limited.

Generated by immunoSEQ multiplex PCR, the TCRdb table keeps only in-frame clones and is missing some. The profile shows millions of clones, roughly 95% of them singletons. Looked up from germline, CDR1 is LGHNT and CDR2 is FRNRAP. V was clipped by 3 bases and J by 9 bases, with 9 bases between them. This CDR3 contains 12 residues. Naive CD8 populations comprised CD45RO-negative cells positively selected for CCR7, excluding terminally differentiated effector memory CD45RA+ cells. What was sequenced was naive CD8+ T cells sorted from blood. The sequence came from a man aged 18-30 years in good health. This chain links TRBV12-5 with TRBJ2-1; D uncertain. CDR3 coding DNA: TGTGCTAGTGGTTTCCCGCTCAGTGAGCAGTTCTTC. Amino acids: CASGFPLSEQFF. The complete variable domain, with remaining parts taken from reference TRBV12-5 and TRBJ2-1, reads DARVTQTPRHKVTEMGQEVTMRCQPILGHNTVFWYRQTMMQGLELLAYFRNRAPLDDSGMPKDRFSAEMPDATLATLKIQPSEPRDSAVYFCASGFPLSEQFFGPGTRLTVL.